One sample yielded the 18 T cell receptor beta chains listed below, sequenced in a study of OX40 agonist ivuxolimab in advanced cancers. Profiling relied on immunoSEQ multiplex PCR, and the TCRdb table lists in-frame clones only, not all of them. The sample lists around 60,000 clones; under 95% were seen once. The source material was CD4+ or CD8+ T cells sorted from blood, sampled in a trial of the OX40 agonist ivuxolimab. These receptors all come from an adult with an advanced solid tumor such as melanoma, head and neck, liver or kidney cancer.

The rearrangement links TRBV6-6 to TRBJ2-3; D possibly corresponds to TRBD1 (5 bases). The ends were cut back, 8 bases at V and 4 bases at J, with 10 bases in the middle. The V gene's germline CDR1 is MNHNY and CDR2 SVGAGI (reference sequence). The CDR3 totals 12 residues. DNA of the CDR3: TGTGCCAGCGGAAAAGGGGCAGATACGCAGTATTTT. This gives the protein CASGKGADTQYF.

The genes are TRBV5-1 and TRBJ2-3, with 7 bases identical to TRBD2. The germline V gene encodes CDR1 SGHRS and CDR2 YFSETQ. The CDR3 consists of 16 residues. The V gene end was trimmed by 5 bases and the J gene end by 2 bases; junction bases not matched to a gene: 11. The CDR3 bases are TGCGCCAGCAGTTCCGACCCGAGCGGGAACACAGATACGCAGTATTTT. Encoded protein: CASSSDPSGNTDTQYF.

The V and J genes are TRBV9 and TRBJ1-2; D gene unclear. The V gene's germline CDR1 is SGDLS and CDR2 YYNGEE. This CDR3 region has 13 residues. Trimming removed 7 bases from V and 3 bases from J, with 13 bases in between. The CDR3 DNA reads as TGTGCCAGCGCCAAAATAACGGACTATGGCTACACCTTC. Amino acid sequence: CASAKITDYGYTF.

This clone has a single count. The V call is TRBV6-5, the J call TRBJ1-3, with 7 bases matching TRBD1. Germline CDR1 is MNHEY and CDR2 is SVGAGI. Trimming at V came to 4 bases and at J to 3 bases, leaving 9 bases not matched to a gene. This CDR3 is 16 amino acids long. The CDR3 reads CASSSTPRTGGNTIYF. CDR3 DNA sequence: TGTGCCAGCAGTTCAACACCCAGGACAGGTGGAAACACCATATATTTT.

This chain connects TRBV4-1 to TRBJ1-3; D is undetermined. This CDR3 is built from 15 residues. V lost 3 bases to trimming and J lost 0 bases, with 9 bases between them. The germline V gene has CDR1 MGHRA and CDR2 YSYEKL. Here the CDR3 reads CASSHGRTSGNTIYF. CDR3 nucleotide sequence: TGCGCCAGCAGCCACGGACGGACCTCTGGAAACACCATATATTTT.

This chain links TRBV12-5 with TRBJ2-7, with 7 bases fitting TRBD1. Per the germline V gene, CDR1 is LGHNT and CDR2 is FRNRAP. The CDR3 runs 18 residues. With V trimmed by 1 base and J by 0 bases, 12 bases remained unmatched. The DNA of the CDR3 is TGTGCTAGTGGTTTGGGGTCCGTAGGGACAGTGAGCTCCTACGAGCAGTACTTC. It is translated as CASGLGSVGTVSSYEQYF.

This clone occurred once. V gene TRBV11-2 combines with J gene TRBJ1-1, with 11 bases identical to TRBD1. Trimming cost V 1 base and J 4 bases; bases outside gene matches: 2. The CDR3 is 15 residues long. From germline, CDR1 is SGHAT and CDR2 FQNNGV. Here the CDR3 DNA reads TGTGCCAGCAGCTTAGCGGGACAGGGGGTCACTGAAGCTTTCTTT. Translating gives CASSLAGQGVTEAFF.

The CDR3 DNA reads TGTGCCAGTAGTATAGTGTGGACGGCAACTAATGAAAAACTGTTTTTT. It translates to CASSIVWTATNEKLFF. The chain uses TRBV19 and TRBJ1-4; D is uncertain. The ends were cut back, 1 base at V and 0 bases at J, with 9 bases in the middle. The CDR3 is made up of 16 amino acids. The V gene's germline CDR1 is LNHDA and CDR2 SQIVND (reference sequence).

To note about this clone: Other nucleotide sequences from this sample produce the same CDR3. This chain links TRBV7-2 with TRBJ1-1; possible D gene TRBD1, 6 bases. V was cut by 3 bases and J by 1 base, with 6 bases left in between. CDR1 is SGHTA and CDR2 is FQGNSA in the germline V gene. The CDR3 totals 13 residues. The CDR3 DNA reads TGTGCCAGCAGCTTGGACAGGAACACTGAAGCTTTCTTT. Amino acids: CASSLDRNTEAFF.

This clone was found once. This sequence joins TRBV7-2 and TRBJ2-2; 10 bases map to TRBD2. This CDR3 contains 15 residues. Trimming at V came to 5 bases and at J to 4 bases, leaving 4 bases not matched to a gene. The germline V gene has CDR1 SGHTA and CDR2 FQGNSA. This chain's CDR3 is CASSLGLAVTGELFF. CDR3 nucleotides: TGTGCCAGCAGCCTCGGACTAGCGGTCACCGGGGAGCTGTTTTTT.

This chain connects TRBV18 to TRBJ1-4, with a possible D match to TRBD1 (5 bases). Germline-derived CDR1 and CDR2 are KGHSH and LQKENI. The germline V and J ends were trimmed by 0 bases and 14 bases, with 13 bases remaining between them. The CDR3 is 13 amino acids. CDR3 nucleotide sequence: TGTGCCAGCTCACCACCTTCCGGGGGTGGTCTGTTTTTT. Translation: CASSPPSGGGLFF.

The chain has TRBV11-2 and TRBJ1-1; D uncertain. The length of the CDR3 is 19 residues. Germline CDR1 SGHAT, CDR2 FQNNGV. V lost 0 bases, J lost 1 base, and 21 bases lay in between. The CDR3 DNA sequence: TGTGCCAGCAGCTTAGATCTAATAGGCCAGCTCCTTGGGAACACTGAAGCTTTCTTT. Amino acids: CASSLDLIGQLLGNTEAFF.

This clone showed up just once. The chain is built from TRBV19 and TRBJ2-7, with TRBD1 matching over 12 bases. Germline values: CDR1 LNHDA, CDR2 SQIVND (reference sequence). Trimming at V came to 3 bases and at J to 3 bases, leaving 3 bases not matched to a gene. This CDR3 region has 15 residues. The CDR3 sequence: CASSIGTGGSYEQYF. DNA of the CDR3: TGTGCCAGTAGTATTGGGACAGGGGGCAGCTACGAGCAGTACTTC.

The chain couples TRBV5-1 to TRBJ1-1; TRBD1 is a possible D gene (6 bases). The CDR3 is 16 residues long. CDR1 and CDR2 (germline): SGHRS, YFSETQ. Deletions cut 6 bases from V and 2 bases from J, with 20 bases between. The CDR3 region has the DNA TGCGCCAGCAACCCTGGCTCCGCAGGGGTAAACACTGAAGCTTTCTTT. Encoded protein: CASNPGSAGVNTEAFF.

The J gene is TRBJ2-1, the V gene TRBV6-1; D ambiguous. Germline loops: CDR1 MNHNS, CDR2 SASEGT. The CDR3 loop spans 17 amino acids. V shed 0 bases and J shed 4 bases, with 16 bases lying between them. The CDR3 DNA is TGTGCCAGCAGTGAAGCGATCCTCGGCGAAGTTTACAATGAGCAGTTCTTC. Residues: CASSEAILGEVYNEQFF.

The chain couples TRBV28 to TRBJ1-4; D uncertain. Germline CDR1 and CDR2: MDHEN and SYDVKM. Trimming cost V 6 bases and J 5 bases, with 7 bases left between them. The CDR3 has 12 residues. The DNA for the CDR3 is TGTGCCAGCAGGAACCTAAATGAAAAACTGTTTTTT. Protein sequence: CASRNLNEKLFF.

The chain has TRBV19 and TRBJ2-7; possibly TRBD2 for D (6 bases). Trimming took 5 bases from V and 4 from J, leaving 12 bases between them. Germline V gives CDR1 LNHDA, CDR2 SQIVND (reference sequence). The CDR3 extends over 13 amino acids. CDR3 residues: CASSGSGPYEQYF. CDR3 bases: TGTGCCAGTAGTGGGAGCGGGCCTTACGAGCAGTACTTC.

The chain uses TRBV4-2 and TRBJ2-6; weak D call: TRBD1 (5 bases). Trimming took 0 bases from V and 0 from J, leaving 12 bases between them. Germline V gives CDR1 LGHNA, CDR2 YNFKEQ. The CDR3 totals 18 residues. Here the CDR3 DNA reads TGTGCCAGCAGCCAAGATCCCGACAGAATCTCTGGGGCCAACGTCCTGACTTTC. Translation gives CASSQDPDRISGANVLTF.